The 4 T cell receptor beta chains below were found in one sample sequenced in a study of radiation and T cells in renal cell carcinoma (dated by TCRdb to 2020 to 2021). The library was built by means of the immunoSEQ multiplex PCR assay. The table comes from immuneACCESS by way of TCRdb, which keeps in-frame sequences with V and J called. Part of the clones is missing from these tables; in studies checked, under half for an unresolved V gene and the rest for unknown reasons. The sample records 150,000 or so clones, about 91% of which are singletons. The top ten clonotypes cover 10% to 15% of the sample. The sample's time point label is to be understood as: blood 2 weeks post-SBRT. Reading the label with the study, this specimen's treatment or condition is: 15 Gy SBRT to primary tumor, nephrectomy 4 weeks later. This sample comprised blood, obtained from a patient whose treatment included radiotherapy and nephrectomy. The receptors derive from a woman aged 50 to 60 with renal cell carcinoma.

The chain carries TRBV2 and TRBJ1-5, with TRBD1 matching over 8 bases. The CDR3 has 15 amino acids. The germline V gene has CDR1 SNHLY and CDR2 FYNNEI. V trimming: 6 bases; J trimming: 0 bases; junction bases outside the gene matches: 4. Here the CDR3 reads CASRADRASNQPQHF. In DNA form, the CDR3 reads TGTGCCAGCAGAGCGGACAGGGCTAGCAATCAGCCCCAGCATTTT.

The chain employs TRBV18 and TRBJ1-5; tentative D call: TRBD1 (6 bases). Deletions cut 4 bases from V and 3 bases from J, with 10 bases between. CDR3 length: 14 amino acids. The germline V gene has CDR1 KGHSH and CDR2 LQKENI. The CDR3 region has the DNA TGTGCCAGCTCACGTGACAGGACCAATCAGCCCCAGCATTTT. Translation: CASSRDRTNQPQHF.

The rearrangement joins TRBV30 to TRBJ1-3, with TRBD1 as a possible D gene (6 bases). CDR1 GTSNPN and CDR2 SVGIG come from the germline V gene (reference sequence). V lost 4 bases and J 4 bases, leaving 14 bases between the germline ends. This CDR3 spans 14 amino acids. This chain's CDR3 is CAWNGGGSGNTIYF. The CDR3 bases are TGTGCCTGGAACGGGGGCGGTTCGGGAAACACCATATATTTT. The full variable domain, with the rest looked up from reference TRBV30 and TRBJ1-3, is SQTIHQWPATLVQPVGSPLSLECTVEGTSNPNLYWYRQAAGRGLQLLFYSVGIGQISSEVPQNLSASRPQDRQFILSSKKLLLSDSGFYLCAWNGGGSGNTIYFGEGSWLTVV.

CDR3 sequence: CASRGTSLGNQPQHF. The CDR3 DNA is TGTGCCAGTAGGGGGACATCGTTGGGCAATCAGCCCCAGCATTTT. The chain employs TRBV19 and TRBJ1-5; possibly TRBD1 for D (6 bases). The CDR3 sequence is 15 residues long. V lost 6 bases and J 2 bases, leaving 14 bases between the germline ends. Germline-derived CDR1 and CDR2 are LNHDA and SQIVND (reference sequence).